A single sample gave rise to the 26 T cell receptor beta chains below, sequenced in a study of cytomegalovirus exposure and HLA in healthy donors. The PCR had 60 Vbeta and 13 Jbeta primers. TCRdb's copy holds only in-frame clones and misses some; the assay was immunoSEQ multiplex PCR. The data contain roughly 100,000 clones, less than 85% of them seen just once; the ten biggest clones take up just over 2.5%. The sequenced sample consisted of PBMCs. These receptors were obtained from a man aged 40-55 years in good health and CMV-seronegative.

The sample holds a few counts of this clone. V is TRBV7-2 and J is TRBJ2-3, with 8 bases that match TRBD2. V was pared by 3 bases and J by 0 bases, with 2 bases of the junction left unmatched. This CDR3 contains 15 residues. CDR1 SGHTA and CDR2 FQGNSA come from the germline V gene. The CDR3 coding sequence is TGTGCCAGCAGCTTCCGGGGGGGAAGCACAGATACGCAGTATTTT. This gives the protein CASSFRGGSTDTQYF.

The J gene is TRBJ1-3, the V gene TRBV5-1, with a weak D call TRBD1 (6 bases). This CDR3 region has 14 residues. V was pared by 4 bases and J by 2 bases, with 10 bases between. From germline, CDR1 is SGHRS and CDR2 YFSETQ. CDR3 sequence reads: CASSGTTAGNTIYF. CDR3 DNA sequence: TGCGCCAGCAGCGGGACAACTGCTGGAAACACCATATATTTT.

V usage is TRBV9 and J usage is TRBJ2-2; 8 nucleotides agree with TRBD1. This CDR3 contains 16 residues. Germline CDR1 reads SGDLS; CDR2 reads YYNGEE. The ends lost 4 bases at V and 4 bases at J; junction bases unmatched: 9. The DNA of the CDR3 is TGTGCCAGCAGCCGATCCTCGACAGGGGCCACCGGGGAGCTGTTTTTT. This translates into CASSRSSTGATGELFF.

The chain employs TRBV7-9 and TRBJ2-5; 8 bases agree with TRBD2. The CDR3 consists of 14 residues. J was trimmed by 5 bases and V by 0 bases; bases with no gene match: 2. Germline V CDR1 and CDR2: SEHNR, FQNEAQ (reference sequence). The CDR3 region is CASSLATSVETQYF. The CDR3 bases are TGTGCCAGCAGCTTAGCGACTAGCGTGGAGACCCAGTACTTC.

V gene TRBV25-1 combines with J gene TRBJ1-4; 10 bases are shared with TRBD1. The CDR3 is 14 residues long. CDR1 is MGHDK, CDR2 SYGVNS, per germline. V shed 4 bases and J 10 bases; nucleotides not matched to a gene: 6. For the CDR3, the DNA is TGTGCCAGCAGTGCCGACAGGGGGCGCCGAAAACTGTTTTTT. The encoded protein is CASSADRGRRKLFF.

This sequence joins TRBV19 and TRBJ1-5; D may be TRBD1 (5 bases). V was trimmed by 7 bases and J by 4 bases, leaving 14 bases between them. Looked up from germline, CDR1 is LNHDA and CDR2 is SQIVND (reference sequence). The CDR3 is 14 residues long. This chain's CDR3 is CASKTAAGNQPQHF. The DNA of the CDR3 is TGTGCCAGTAAGACAGCCGCCGGGAATCAGCCCCAGCATTTT.

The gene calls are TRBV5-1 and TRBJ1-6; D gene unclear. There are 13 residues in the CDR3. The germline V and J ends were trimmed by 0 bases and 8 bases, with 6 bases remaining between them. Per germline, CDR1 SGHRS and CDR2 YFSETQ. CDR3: CASSLEQHSPLHF. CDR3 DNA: TGCGCCAGCAGCTTGGAACAACATTCACCCCTCCACTTT.

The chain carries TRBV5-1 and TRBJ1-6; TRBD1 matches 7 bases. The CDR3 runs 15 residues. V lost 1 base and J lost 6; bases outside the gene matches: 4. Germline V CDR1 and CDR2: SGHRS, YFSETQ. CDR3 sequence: CASSLSDRFNSPLHF. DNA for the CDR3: TGCGCCAGCAGCTTGTCGGACAGGTTTAATTCACCCCTCCACTTT.

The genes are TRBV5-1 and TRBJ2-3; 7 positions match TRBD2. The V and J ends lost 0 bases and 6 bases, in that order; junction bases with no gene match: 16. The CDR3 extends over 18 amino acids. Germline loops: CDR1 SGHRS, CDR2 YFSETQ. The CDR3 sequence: CASSLGSRTRGGPDTQYF. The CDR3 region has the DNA TGCGCCAGCAGCTTGGGCAGTAGGACTAGAGGTGGTCCGGATACGCAGTATTTT.

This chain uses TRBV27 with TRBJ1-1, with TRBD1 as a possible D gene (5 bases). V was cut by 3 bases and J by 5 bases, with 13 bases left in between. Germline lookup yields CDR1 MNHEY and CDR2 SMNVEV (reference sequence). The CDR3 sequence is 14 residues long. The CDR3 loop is CASSFEAGYTEAFF. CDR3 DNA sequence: TGTGCCAGCAGTTTTGAGGCAGGGTATACTGAAGCTTTCTTT.

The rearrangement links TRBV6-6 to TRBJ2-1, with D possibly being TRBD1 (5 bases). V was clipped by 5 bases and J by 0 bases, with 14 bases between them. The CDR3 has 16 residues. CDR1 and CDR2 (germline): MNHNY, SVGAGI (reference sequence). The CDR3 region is CASSPVRESSYNEQFF. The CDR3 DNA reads TGTGCCAGCAGTCCCGTCAGGGAAAGCTCCTACAATGAGCAGTTCTTC.

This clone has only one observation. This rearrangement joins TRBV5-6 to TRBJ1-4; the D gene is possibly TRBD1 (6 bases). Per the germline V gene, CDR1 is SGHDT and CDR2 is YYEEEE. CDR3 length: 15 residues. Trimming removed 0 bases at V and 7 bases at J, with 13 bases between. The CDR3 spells CASSLAWGPSEKLFF. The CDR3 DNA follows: TGTGCCAGCAGCTTGGCCTGGGGGCCGAGTGAAAAACTGTTTTTT.

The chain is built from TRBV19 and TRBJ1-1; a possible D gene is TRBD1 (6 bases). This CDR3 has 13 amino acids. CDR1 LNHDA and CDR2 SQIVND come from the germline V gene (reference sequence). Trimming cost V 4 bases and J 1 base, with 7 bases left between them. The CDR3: CASSTQGNTEAFF. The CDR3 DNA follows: TGTGCCAGTAGTACACAGGGGAACACTGAAGCTTTCTTT.

DNA for the CDR3: TGTGCCAGCAGCACTCGACAGGGCGGGGAGCAGTTCTTC. It specifies CASSTRQGGEQFF. The rearrangement links TRBV9 to TRBJ2-1, with 7 bases fitting TRBD1. The length of the CDR3 is 13 residues. Trimming cost V 4 bases and J 10 bases; bases outside gene matches: 8. In germline, CDR1 is SGDLS, CDR2 YYNGEE.

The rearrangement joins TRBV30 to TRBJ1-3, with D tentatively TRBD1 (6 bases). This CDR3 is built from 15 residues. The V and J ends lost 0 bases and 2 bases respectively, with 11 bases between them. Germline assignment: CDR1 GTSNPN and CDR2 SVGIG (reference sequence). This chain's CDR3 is CAWSVGKGAGNTIYF. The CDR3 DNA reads TGTGCCTGGAGTGTAGGGAAGGGGGCTGGAAACACCATATATTTT.

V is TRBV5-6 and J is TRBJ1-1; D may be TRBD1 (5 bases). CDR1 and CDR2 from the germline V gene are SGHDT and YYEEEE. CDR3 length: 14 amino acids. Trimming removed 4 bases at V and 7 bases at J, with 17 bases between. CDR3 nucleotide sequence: TGTGCCAGCAGCCATTATTGGGGGGGGAATGAAGCTTTCTTT. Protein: CASSHYWGGNEAFF.

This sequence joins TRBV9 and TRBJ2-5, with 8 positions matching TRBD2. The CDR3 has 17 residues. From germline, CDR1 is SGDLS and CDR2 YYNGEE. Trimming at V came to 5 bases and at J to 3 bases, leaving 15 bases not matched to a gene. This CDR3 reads CASSSRGLDITEETQYF. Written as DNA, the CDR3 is TGTGCCAGCAGTTCCCGGGGACTAGACATAACCGAAGAGACCCAGTACTTC.

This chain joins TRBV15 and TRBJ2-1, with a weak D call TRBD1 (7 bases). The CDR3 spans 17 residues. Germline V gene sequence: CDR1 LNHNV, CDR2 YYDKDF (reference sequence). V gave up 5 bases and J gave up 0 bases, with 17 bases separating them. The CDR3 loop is CATSGEVQGSSYNEQFF. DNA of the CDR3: TGTGCCACCAGCGGGGAGGTACAGGGGAGCTCCTACAATGAGCAGTTCTTC.

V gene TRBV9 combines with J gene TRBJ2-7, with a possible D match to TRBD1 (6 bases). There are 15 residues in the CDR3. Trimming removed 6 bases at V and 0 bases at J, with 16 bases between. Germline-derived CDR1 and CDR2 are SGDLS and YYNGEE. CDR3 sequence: CASNPDSRCSYEQYF. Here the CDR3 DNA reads TGTGCCAGCAACCCGGACAGTCGTTGCTCCTACGAGCAGTACTTC.

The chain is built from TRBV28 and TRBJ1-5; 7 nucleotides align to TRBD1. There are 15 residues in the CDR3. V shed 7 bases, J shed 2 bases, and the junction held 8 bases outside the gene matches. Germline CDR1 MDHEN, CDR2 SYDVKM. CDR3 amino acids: CASKTLTGGNQPQHF. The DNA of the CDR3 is TGTGCCAGCAAAACCCTTACAGGGGGCAATCAGCCCCAGCATTTT.

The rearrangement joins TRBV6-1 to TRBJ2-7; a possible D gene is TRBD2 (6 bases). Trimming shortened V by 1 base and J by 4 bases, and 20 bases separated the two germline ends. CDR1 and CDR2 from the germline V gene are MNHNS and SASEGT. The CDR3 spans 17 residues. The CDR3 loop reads CASSEGGRLTGGYEQYF. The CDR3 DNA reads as TGTGCCAGCAGTGAAGGGGGGAGGCTCACTGGAGGGTACGAGCAGTACTTC.

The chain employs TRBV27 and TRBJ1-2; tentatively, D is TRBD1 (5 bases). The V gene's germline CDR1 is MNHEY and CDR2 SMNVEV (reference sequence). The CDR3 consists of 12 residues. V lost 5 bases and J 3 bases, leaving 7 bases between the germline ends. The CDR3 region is CASSPGDYGYTF. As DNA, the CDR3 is TGTGCCAGCAGTCCGGGGGACTATGGCTACACCTTC.

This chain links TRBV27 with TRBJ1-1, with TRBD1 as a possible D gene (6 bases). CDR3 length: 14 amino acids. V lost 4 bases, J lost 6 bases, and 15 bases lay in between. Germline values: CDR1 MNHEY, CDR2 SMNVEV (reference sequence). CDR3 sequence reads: CASSSLTGSPEAFF. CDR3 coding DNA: TGTGCCAGCAGTTCCCTAACAGGGAGCCCTGAAGCTTTCTTT.

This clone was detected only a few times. Here the CDR3 DNA reads TGTGCCAGCAGTGCCAGGGGCTATGGCTACACCTTC. Translated, it gives CASSARGYGYTF. This chain connects TRBV6-5 to TRBJ1-2; tentatively, D is TRBD1 (6 bases). This CDR3 is 12 amino acids long. CDR1 MNHEY and CDR2 SVGAGI come from the germline V gene. V was clipped by 5 bases and J by 4 bases, with 8 bases between them.

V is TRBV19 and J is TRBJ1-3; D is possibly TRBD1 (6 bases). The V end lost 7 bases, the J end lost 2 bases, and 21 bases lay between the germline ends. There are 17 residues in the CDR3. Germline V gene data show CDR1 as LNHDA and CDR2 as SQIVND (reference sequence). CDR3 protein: CASTKKAQGWAGNTIYF. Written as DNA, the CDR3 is TGTGCCAGTACCAAGAAGGCACAGGGTTGGGCTGGAAACACCATATATTTT.

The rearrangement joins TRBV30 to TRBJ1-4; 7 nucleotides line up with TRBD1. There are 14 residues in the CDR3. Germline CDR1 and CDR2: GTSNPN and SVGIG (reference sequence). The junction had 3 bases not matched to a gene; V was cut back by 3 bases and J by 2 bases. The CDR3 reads CAWRWDSTNEKLFF. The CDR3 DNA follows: TGTGCCTGGAGGTGGGACAGTACTAATGAAAAACTGTTTTTT.